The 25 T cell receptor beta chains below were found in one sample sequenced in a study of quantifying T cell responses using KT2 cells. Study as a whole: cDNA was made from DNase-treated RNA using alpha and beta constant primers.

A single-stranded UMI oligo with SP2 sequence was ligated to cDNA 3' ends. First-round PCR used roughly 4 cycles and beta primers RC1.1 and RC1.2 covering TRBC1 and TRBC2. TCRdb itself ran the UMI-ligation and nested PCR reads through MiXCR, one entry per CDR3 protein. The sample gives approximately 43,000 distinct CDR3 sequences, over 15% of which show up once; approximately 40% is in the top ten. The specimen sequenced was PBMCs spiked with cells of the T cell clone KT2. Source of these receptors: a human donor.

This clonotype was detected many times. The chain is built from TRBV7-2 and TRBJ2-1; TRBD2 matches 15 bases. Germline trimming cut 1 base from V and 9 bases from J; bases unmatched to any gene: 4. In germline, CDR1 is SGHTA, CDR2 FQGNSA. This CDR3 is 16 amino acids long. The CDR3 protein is CASSLEGLAGGGEQFF. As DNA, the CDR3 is TGTGCCAGCAGCTTAGAGGGACTAGCGGGAGGAGGTGAGCAGTTCTTC.

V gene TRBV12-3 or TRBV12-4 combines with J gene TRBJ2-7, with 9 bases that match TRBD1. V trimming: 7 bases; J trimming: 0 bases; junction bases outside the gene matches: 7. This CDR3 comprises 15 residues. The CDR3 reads CASTFGQGSSYEQYF. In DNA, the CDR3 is TGTGCCAGCACCTTCGGACAGGGGAGCTCCTACGAGCAGTACTTC.

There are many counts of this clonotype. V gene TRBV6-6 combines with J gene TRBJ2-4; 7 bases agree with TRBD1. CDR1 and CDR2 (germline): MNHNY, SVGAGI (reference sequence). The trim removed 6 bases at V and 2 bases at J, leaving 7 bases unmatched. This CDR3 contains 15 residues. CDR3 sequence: CASSPLTGPKNIQYF. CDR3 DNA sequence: TGTGCCAGCAGCCCCTTGACAGGGCCCAAAAACATTCAGTACTTC.

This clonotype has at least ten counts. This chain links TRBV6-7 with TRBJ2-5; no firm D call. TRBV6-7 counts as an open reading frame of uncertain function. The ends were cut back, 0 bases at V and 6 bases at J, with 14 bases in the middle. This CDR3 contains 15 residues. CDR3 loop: CASSYSPSTWKTQYF. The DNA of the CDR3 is TGTGCCAGCAGTTACTCGCCGTCCACCTGGAAGACCCAGTACTTC.

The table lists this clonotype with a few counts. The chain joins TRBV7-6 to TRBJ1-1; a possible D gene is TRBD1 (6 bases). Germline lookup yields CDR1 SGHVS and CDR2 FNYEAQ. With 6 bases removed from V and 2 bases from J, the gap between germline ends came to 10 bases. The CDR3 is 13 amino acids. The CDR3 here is CASRPTGNTEAFF. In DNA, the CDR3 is TGTGCCAGCAGGCCGACAGGCAACACTGAAGCTTTCTTT.

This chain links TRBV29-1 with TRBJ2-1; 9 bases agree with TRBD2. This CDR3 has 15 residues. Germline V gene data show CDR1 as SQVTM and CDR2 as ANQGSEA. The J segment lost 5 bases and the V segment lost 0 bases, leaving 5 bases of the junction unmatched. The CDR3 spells CSVEERRGGDNEQFF. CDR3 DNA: TGCAGCGTTGAAGAGCGGCGGGGGGGTGACAATGAGCAGTTCTTC.

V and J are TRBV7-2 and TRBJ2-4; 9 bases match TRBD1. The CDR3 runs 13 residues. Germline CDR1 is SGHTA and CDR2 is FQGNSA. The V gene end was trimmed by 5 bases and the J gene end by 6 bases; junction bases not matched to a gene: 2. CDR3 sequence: CASSTDRGNIQYF. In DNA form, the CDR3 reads TGTGCCAGCAGCACGGACAGGGGAAACATTCAGTACTTC.

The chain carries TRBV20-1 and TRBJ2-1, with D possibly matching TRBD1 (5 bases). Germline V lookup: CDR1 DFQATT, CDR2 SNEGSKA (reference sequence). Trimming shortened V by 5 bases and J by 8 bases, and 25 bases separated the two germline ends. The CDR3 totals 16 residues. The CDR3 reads CSAATPGPRSLDEQFF. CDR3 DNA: TGCAGTGCTGCTACCCCAGGGCCCCGCTCTTTGGATGAGCAGTTCTTC.

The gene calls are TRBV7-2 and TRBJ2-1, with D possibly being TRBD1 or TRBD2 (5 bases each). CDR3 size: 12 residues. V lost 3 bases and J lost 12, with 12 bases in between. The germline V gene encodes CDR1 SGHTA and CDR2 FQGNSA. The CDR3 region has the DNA TGTGCCAGCAGCTTGGTGACTGGGGGGCAGTTCTTC. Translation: CASSLVTGGQFF.

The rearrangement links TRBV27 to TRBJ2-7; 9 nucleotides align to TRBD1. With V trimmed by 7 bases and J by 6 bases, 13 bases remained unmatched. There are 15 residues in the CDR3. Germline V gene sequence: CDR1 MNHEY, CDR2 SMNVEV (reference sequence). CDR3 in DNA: TGTGCCAGCACCAACACCGGGACAGGGACCTGCGAGCAGTACTTC. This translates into CASTNTGTGTCEQYF.

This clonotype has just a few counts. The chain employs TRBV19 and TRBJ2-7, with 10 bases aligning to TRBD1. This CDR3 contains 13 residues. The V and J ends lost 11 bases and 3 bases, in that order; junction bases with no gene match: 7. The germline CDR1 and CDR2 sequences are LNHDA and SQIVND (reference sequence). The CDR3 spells CAAGGQGSYEQYF. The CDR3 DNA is TGTGCCGCTGGGGGACAGGGGAGCTACGAGCAGTACTTC.

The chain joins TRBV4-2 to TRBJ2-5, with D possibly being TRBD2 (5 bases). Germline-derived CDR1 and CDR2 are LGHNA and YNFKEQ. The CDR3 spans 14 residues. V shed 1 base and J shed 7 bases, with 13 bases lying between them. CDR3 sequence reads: CASSQVTAATTQYF. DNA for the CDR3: TGTGCCAGCAGCCAAGTTACAGCGGCGACGACCCAGTACTTC.

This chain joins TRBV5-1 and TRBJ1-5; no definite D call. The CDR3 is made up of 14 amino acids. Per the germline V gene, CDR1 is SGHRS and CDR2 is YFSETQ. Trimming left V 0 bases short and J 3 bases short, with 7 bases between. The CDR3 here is CASSLGGFNQPQHF. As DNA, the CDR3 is TGCGCCAGCAGCTTGGGCGGCTTCAATCAGCCCCAGCATTTT.

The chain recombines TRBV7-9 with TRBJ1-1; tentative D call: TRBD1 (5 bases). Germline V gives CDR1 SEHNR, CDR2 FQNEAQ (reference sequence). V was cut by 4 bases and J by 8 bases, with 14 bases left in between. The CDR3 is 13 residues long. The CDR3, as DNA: TGTGCCAGCAGCTACGCCTCGACAGAAGAAGCTTTCTTT. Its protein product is CASSYASTEEAFF. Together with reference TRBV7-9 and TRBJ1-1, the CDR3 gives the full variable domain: DTGVSQNPRHKITKRGQNVTFRCDPISEHNRLYWYRQTLGQGPEFLTYFQNEAQLEKSRLLSDRFSAERPKGSFSTLEIQRTEQGDSAMYLCASSYASTEEAFFGQGTRLTVV.

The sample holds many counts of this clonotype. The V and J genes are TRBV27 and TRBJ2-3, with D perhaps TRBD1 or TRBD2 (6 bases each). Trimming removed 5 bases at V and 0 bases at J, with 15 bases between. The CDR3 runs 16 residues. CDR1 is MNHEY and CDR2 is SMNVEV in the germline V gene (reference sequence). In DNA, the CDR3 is TGTGCCAGCAGTCTAACGGTAGGGGGGAGCACAGATACGCAGTATTTT. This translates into CASSLTVGGSTDTQYF.

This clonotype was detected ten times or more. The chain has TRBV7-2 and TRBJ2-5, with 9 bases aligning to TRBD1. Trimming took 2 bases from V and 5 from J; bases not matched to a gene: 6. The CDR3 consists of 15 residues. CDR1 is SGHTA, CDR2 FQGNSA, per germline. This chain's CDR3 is CASSLNRGRGETQYF. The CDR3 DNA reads TGTGCCAGCAGCTTAAACAGGGGGCGGGGTGAGACCCAGTACTTC. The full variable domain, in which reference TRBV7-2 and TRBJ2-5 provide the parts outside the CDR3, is GAGVSQSPSNKVTEKGKDVELRCDPISGHTALYWYRQSLGQGLEFLIYFQGNSAPDKSGLPSDRFSAERTGGSVSTLTIQRTQQEDSAVYLCASSLNRGRGETQYFGPGTRLLVL.

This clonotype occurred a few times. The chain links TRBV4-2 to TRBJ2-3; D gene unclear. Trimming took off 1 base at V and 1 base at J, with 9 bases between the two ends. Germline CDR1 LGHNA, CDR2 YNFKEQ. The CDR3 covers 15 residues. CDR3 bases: TGTGCCAGCAGCCAAGTAATCCCCCGCACAGATACGCAGTATTTT. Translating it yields CASSQVIPRTDTQYF.

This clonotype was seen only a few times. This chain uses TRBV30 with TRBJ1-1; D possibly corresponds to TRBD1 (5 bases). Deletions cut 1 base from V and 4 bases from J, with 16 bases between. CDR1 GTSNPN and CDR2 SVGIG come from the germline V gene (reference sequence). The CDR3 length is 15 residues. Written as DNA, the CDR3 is TGTGCCTGGAGTGAAGAGGTGGGGGGGGGCACTGAAGCTTTCTTT. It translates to CAWSEEVGGGTEAFF.

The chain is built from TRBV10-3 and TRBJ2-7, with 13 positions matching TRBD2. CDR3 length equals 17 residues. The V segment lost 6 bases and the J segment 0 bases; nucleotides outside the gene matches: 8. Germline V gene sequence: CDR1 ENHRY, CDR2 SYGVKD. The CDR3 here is CAIRLTSGGSDSYEQYF. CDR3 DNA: TGTGCCATCAGGTTGACTAGCGGGGGGTCAGACTCCTACGAGCAGTACTTC.

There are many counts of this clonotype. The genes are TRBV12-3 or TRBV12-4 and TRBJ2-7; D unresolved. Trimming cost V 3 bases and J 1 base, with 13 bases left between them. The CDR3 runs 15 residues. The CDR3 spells CASSFGPALSYEQYF. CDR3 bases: TGTGCCAGCAGTTTCGGCCCAGCCCTTTCCTACGAGCAGTACTTC.

The DNA of the CDR3 is TGTGCCAGCAGTCCTCGGGAAAAACTGTTTTTT. Translated, it gives CASSPREKLFF. This chain joins TRBV12-3 or TRBV12-4 and TRBJ1-4; D gene uncertain. The CDR3 extends over 11 amino acids. Trimming left V 5 bases short and J 8 bases short, with 6 bases between.

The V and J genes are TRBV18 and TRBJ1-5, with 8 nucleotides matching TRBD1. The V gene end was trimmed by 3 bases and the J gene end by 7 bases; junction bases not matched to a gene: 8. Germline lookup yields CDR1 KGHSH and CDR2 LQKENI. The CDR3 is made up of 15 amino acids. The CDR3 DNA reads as TGTGCCAGCTCACCTTCGGCAAACAGGGGGCAGCCCCAGCATTTT. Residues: CASSPSANRGQPQHF.

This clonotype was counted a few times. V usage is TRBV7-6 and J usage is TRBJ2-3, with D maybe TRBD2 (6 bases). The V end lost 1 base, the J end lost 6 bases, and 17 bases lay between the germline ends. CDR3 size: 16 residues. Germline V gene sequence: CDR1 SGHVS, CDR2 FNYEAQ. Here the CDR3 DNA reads TGTGCCAGCAGCTTAGGTTTATCGGGGAGCGGGGATACGCAGTATTTT. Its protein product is CASSLGLSGSGDTQYF.

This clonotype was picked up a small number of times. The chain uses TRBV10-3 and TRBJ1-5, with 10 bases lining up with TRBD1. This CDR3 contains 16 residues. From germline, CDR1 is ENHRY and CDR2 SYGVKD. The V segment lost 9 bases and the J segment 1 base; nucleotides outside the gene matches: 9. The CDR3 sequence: CAIDRGRRVSNQPQHF. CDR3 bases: TGTGCCATTGACAGGGGGCGAAGGGTGAGCAATCAGCCCCAGCATTTT.

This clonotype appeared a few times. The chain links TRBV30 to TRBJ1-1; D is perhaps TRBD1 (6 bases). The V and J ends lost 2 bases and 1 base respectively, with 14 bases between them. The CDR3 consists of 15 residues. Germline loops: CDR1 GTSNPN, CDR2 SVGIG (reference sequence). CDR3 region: CAWSTDRRWNTEAFF. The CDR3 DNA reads TGTGCCTGGAGTACCGACAGGAGATGGAACACTGAAGCTTTCTTT.